A selection of T cell receptor beta chains follows, all from one sample in a study of technical replicates of blood from several donors. Here immunoSEQ multiplex PCR was the method, and the copy in TCRdb shows in-frame clones only, minus some. This sample has about 81,000 clones, with roughly 96% found just once. Sample: T cells isolated from PBMCs. All receptors come from a human donor in good health. Both conserved end residues are part of each CDR3. D genes are given only for firm matches. Expanded clones get a size class; other rows say once, few or many, or leave the size out.

V	size	J	D	CDR3	DNA
TRBV5-1	.	TRBJ2-5	TRBD2	CASSVGGAGGGLQETQYF	TGCGCCAGCAGCGTCGGGGGGGCAGGTGGGGGCCTTCAAGAGACCCAGTACTTC
TRBV18	.	TRBJ2-7	.	CASSPTSEGRKYF	TGTGCCAGCTCACCAACGTCGGAGGGTAGAAAATACTTC
TRBV28	once	TRBJ2-3	TRBD2	CASSRRGSGTTSTDTQYF	TGTGCCAGCAGTCGCAGGGGTAGCGGGACTACAAGCACAGATACGCAGTATTTT
TRBV6-6	.	TRBJ1-5	.	CASANPTENQPQHF	TGTGCCAGCGCTAACCCCACGGAGAATCAGCCCCAGCATTTT
TRBV5-1	.	TRBJ1-4	.	CASSLAQGTNEKLFF	TGCGCCAGCAGCTTGGCCCAGGGTACTAATGAAAAACTGTTTTTT
TRBV6-5	.	TRBJ2-1	TRBD2	CASAGGANEQFF	TGTGCCAGCGCCGGGGGGGCGAATGAGCAGTTCTTC
TRBV14	.	TRBJ1-4	.	CASSIVSFGGEKLFF	TGTGCCAGCAGCATAGTGTCCTTCGGGGGTGAAAAACTGTTTTTT
TRBV28	.	TRBJ2-1	TRBD2	CASSDVGLADDNEQFF	TGTGCCAGCAGTGACGTGGGACTAGCGGACGACAATGAGCAGTTCTTC
TRBV2	once	TRBJ1-5	TRBD1	CASRVGGSNQPQHF	TGTGCCAGCAGAGTAGGGGGCTCGAATCAGCCCCAGCATTTT
TRBV6-5	.	TRBJ2-7	.	CASSYGGIGSYEQYF	TGTGCCAGCAGTTATGGGGGGATTGGGTCCTACGAGCAGTACTTC
TRBV6-6	.	TRBJ2-1	.	CASSYSRPLYNEQFF	TGTGCCAGCAGTTACTCCAGGCCCTTGTACAATGAGCAGTTCTTC
TRBV5-1	.	TRBJ2-3	.	CASSLQGTSTDTQYF	TGCGCCAGCAGCTTACAGGGGACTAGCACAGATACGCAGTATTTT
TRBV19	.	TRBJ1-1	.	CASGPKFCAFF	TGTGCCAGTGGGCCTAAATTTTGTGCTTTCTTT
TRBV19	once	TRBJ1-5	TRBD1	CASSRQGYSNQPQHF	TGTGCCAGTAGTCGACAGGGTTATAGCAATCAGCCCCAGCATTTT
TRBV28	.	TRBJ2-7	TRBD2	CASSLSSGRAHEQYF	TGTGCCAGCAGTTTAAGTAGCGGGAGGGCCCACGAGCAGTACTTC
TRBV5-1	once	TRBJ2-6	TRBD2	CASSGGDAISGANVLTF	TGCGCCAGCAGCGGGGGGGACGCTATCTCTGGGGCCAACGTCCTGACTTTC
TRBV9	.	TRBJ2-2	TRBD1	CASSFRDRAPSELFF	TGTGCCAGCAGCTTCCGGGACAGGGCGCCGTCGGAGCTGTTTTTT
TRBV20-1	.	TRBJ2-2	.	CSARDSGELFF	TGCAGTGCTAGAGACAGCGGGGAGCTGTTTTTT
TRBV7-9	.	TRBJ2-1	.	CASSLRSRFYNEQFF	TGTGCCAGCAGCTTACGGTCCCGCTTTTACAATGAGCAGTTCTTC
TRBV5-1	.	TRBJ2-7	.	CASSLGYRTQGEQYF	TGCGCCAGCAGCTTGGGATACAGGACCCAGGGCGAGCAGTACTTC
TRBV16	.	TRBJ2-1	.	CASSQWEAYNEQFF	TGTGCCAGCAGCCAATGGGAGGCTTACAATGAGCAGTTCTTC
TRBV18	.	TRBJ1-4	TRBD1	CASSRTTGNLEKLFF	TGTGCCAGCTCAAGAACGACAGGGAATCTGGAAAAACTGTTTTTT
TRBV10-3	.	TRBJ2-3	.	CAILTGTDTQYF	TGTGCCATCCTGACGGGAACAGATACGCAGTATTTT
TRBV11-2	.	TRBJ2-1	TRBD2	CASSPGLAGGRSSHNEQFF	TGTGCCAGCAGCCCGGGACTAGCGGGAGGGCGGTCCTCACACAATGAGCAGTTCTTC
TRBV4-1	.	TRBJ1-5	TRBD1	CASSQEGTGGNSHSNQPQHF	TGCGCCAGCAGCCAAGAAGGGACAGGGGGCAATTCCCATAGCAATCAGCCCCAGCATTTT
TRBV30	.	TRBJ1-1	.	CAWSPLATEAFF	TGTGCCTGGAGTCCCCTGGCCACTGAAGCTTTCTTT
TRBV5-1	.	TRBJ1-4	TRBD1	CASSVQGTNEKLFF	TGCGCCAGCAGCGTACAGGGGACTAATGAAAAACTGTTTTTT
TRBV30	few	TRBJ2-1	TRBD2	CAWNVPRGLAGAHYNEQFF	TGTGCCTGGAACGTCCCTCGGGGACTAGCGGGGGCACACTACAATGAGCAGTTCTTC
TRBV28	.	TRBJ2-3	.	CASSLIFEAPDTQYF	TGTGCCAGCAGTTTAATTTTCGAGGCCCCGGATACGCAGTATTTT
TRBV11-2	.	TRBJ2-7	.	CASSSYPDRNYEQYF	TGTGCCAGCAGCTCTTACCCGGACAGAAACTACGAGCAGTACTTC
TRBV12-5	.	TRBJ1-2	.	CASGLGPRQVAGNTF	TGTGCTAGTGGTTTGGGCCCCCGACAGGTGGCAGGAAACACCTTC
TRBV7-8	once	TRBJ2-5	TRBD2	CASSLARVSSGRVKETQYF	TGTGCCAGCAGCTTAGCGAGGGTCTCTAGCGGGAGAGTGAAGGAGACCCAGTACTTC
TRBV5-4	.	TRBJ2-3	TRBD2	CASSLKVAGGVTDTQYF	TGTGCCAGCAGCCTTAAGGTGGCGGGAGGGGTCACAGATACGCAGTATTTT
TRBV6-5	.	TRBJ2-3	TRBD2	CASNRAGARDTQYF	TGTGCCAGCAATAGAGCGGGAGCGAGAGATACGCAGTATTTT
TRBV28	.	TRBJ2-5	TRBD2	CASRGLAGKETQYF	TGTGCCAGCAGAGGACTAGCGGGGAAAGAGACCCAGTACTTC
TRBV5-1	.	TRBJ2-1	.	CASSSGGTSPYNEQFF	TGCGCCAGCAGCTCAGGCGGGACTTCCCCTTACAATGAGCAGTTCTTC
TRBV27	.	TRBJ1-6	TRBD1	CASRTPGQSNSPLHF	TGTGCCAGCAGAACACCGGGACAGTCCAATTCACCCCTCCACTTT
TRBV5-1	.	TRBJ1-3	TRBD1	CASSLGRGRGRGNTIYF	TGCGCCAGCAGCTTGGGCAGGGGGCGCGGCCGGGGAAACACCATATATTTT
TRBV11-2	.	TRBJ1-1	.	CASSPLTVGNTEAFF	TGTGCCAGCAGCCCCCTGACAGTAGGGAACACTGAAGCTTTCTTT
TRBV27	.	TRBJ1-2	.	CASSPTVYYGYTF	TGTGCCAGCAGTCCGACAGTTTACTATGGCTACACCTTC
TRBV6-1	.	TRBJ2-1	TRBD2	CASSEAYGGSYNEQFF	TGTGCCAGCAGTGAAGCTTACGGGGGGTCTTACAATGAGCAGTTCTTC
TRBV7-9	once	TRBJ2-2	TRBD2	CASSLATTLAGGTGELFF	TGTGCCAGCAGCTTAGCTACCACCCTAGCGGGAGGAACCGGGGAGCTGTTTTTT
TRBV9	.	TRBJ2-7	.	CASRWNYTPGGGEQYF	TGTGCCAGCAGATGGAATTACACCCCCGGGGGAGGAGAGCAGTACTTC
TRBV4-2	.	TRBJ2-3	TRBD2	CASSRAGGAGGTDTQYF	TGTGCCAGCAGCCGCGCCGGGGGGGCGGGGGGCACAGATACGCAGTATTTT
TRBV28	.	TRBJ2-7	.	CASSPADGSEQYF	TGTGCCAGCAGTCCCGCCGACGGGAGCGAGCAGTACTTC
TRBV7-6	once	TRBJ2-5	.	CASSSLASGSQETQYF	TGTGCCAGCAGCTCACTCGCCTCCGGGTCACAAGAGACCCAGTACTTC
TRBV7-9	.	TRBJ1-1	TRBD1	CASSRPTGETEAFF	TGTGCCAGCAGCCGCCCGACAGGGGAGACTGAAGCTTTCTTT